The clone carrying this TCR beta chain has a handful of counts. What it binds is not known. This sample is drawn from a study of shared clonotypes between healthy human individuals. Study conclusions and caveats: Naive subsets generally exceeded memory subsets in estimated richness. Rarefaction curves obtained for sorted subsets showed sequencing incomplete despite large depth. Relative to their counterparts shared across all four donors, non-shared clonotypes exhibited diminished generation probabilities.

Only in-frame clones appear in the TCRdb table, and some are missing; sequencing was by immunoSEQ multiplex PCR. The data show 150,000 to 200,000 clones, with about 93% seen just once and 0.067% held by the top ten. V was cut by 6 bases and J by 8 bases, with 16 bases left in between. Germline assignment: CDR1 SNHLY and CDR2 FYNNEI. CDR3 length: 13 residues. Donors included only healthy HIV-negative adults lacking recent acute infections or vaccinations. The sequence came from a woman between 25 and 40 years old in good health. The source material was naive CD4+ T cells sorted from blood. Stated subset: CD45RA+ positively selected. J is TRBJ1-2 and V is TRBV2; D gene uncertain. CDR3 in DNA: TGTGCCAGCAGCCCCCAGACGTCGGGGGGCTACACCTTC. It specifies CASSPQTSGGYTF.